This T cell receptor (beta chain) emerged from a study of cytomegalovirus exposure and HLA in healthy donors. Findings of the study overall: Across HLA loci, a later analysis found differing TCR association rates, with DRB1 most and HLA-C fewest.

Germline loops: CDR1 LNHDA, CDR2 SQIVND (reference sequence). The V gene end was trimmed by 6 bases and the J gene end by 5 bases; junction bases not matched to a gene: 11. CDR3 length equals 15 residues. Both 60 Vbeta primers and 13 Jbeta primers went into the PCR. Original data processing: Later work found about 80 million unique TCR beta chains, with about 10 million shared. Assay: immunoSEQ multiplex PCR; the TCRdb copy retains only in-frame clones and omits some. The V and J calls and clone size come from that table; D and trimming were worked out from the DNA. The top ten hold about 1.7% of the sample, which has some 150,000 clones, roughly 81% seen once. For this clone: The target antigen is unknown.

The chain recombines TRBV19 with TRBJ1-1; TRBD1 aligns across 8 bases. The sequenced sample was PBMCs. The source is a female donor in good health and CMV-seronegative. The DNA of the CDR3 is TGTGCCAGTAGCACCCTAGGACAGGGAAAAACTGAAGCTTTCTTT. Its protein is CASSTLGQGKTEAFF. Using reference TRBV19 and TRBJ1-1 for the parts outside the CDR3, the full variable domain is DGGITQSPKYLFRKEGQNVTLSCEQNLNHDAMYWYRQDPGQGLRLIYYSQIVNDFQKGDIAEGYSVSREKKESFPLTVTSAQKNPTAFYLCASSTLGQGKTEAFFGQGTRLTVV.